Below are 15 T cell receptor beta chains sequenced from a single sample in a study of blood T cell repertoires in COVID-19. The repertoire was sequenced with immunoSEQ multiplex PCR; TCRdb's copy has only in-frame clones and lacks some. The data hold 60,000 or so clones, with approximately 83% observed a single time. Sequencing input: peripheral blood. The receptors stem from an elderly woman with acute or convalescent COVID-19.

This chain joins TRBV19 and TRBJ2-1; perhaps TRBD2 as D (6 bases). V gave up 4 bases and J gave up 5 bases, with 21 bases separating them. CDR1 is LNHDA, CDR2 SQIVND, per germline (reference sequence). The CDR3 spans 17 residues. The CDR3: CASSTLGGITVNNEQFF. The CDR3 DNA reads as TGTGCCAGTAGTACCTTGGGCGGGATCACCGTCAACAATGAGCAGTTCTTC.

This chain links TRBV5-5 with TRBJ2-7, with D uncertain. This CDR3 is built from 13 residues. The germline CDR1 and CDR2 sequences are SGHKS and YYEKEE (reference sequence). The V end lost 5 bases, the J end lost 2 bases, and 11 bases lay between the germline ends. Written as DNA, the CDR3 is TGTGCCAGCAGGTTGATCATTGCCTACGAGCAGTACTTC. Translated: CASRLIIAYEQYF.

The chain combines TRBV6-2 or TRBV6-3 with TRBJ1-1, with D hard to call. The germline V gene encodes CDR1 MNHEY and CDR2 SVGEGT. The CDR3 runs 13 residues. Trimming removed 2 bases from V and 4 bases from J, with 8 bases in between. CDR3 amino acids: CASSYQGSTEAFF. Here the CDR3 DNA reads TGTGCCAGCAGTTACCAAGGGAGCACTGAAGCTTTCTTT.

V usage is TRBV24-1 and J usage is TRBJ2-3; 12 bases agree with TRBD2. The CDR3 is 16 residues long. Germline V gene sequence: CDR1 KGHDR, CDR2 SFDVKD. The J segment lost 1 base and the V segment lost 6 bases, leaving 4 bases of the junction unmatched. CDR3 loop: CATSKGLAGRTDTQYF. The DNA for the CDR3 is TGTGCCACCAGTAAAGGACTAGCGGGGCGCACAGATACGCAGTATTTT.

V and J are TRBV10-3 and TRBJ1-1; D possibly corresponds to TRBD1 (5 bases). V lost 7 bases to trimming and J lost 3 bases, with 12 bases between them. Germline-derived CDR1 and CDR2 are ENHRY and SYGVKD. The CDR3 contains 13 residues. DNA for the CDR3: TGTGCCATCACTGGGGCTTCTTACACTGAAGCTTTCTTT. This gives the protein CAITGASYTEAFF.

The chain joins TRBV5-6 to TRBJ1-1; D unclear. This CDR3 is built from 15 residues. The V end was cut by 2 bases, the J end by 4 bases, with 15 bases between. In germline, CDR1 is SGHDT, CDR2 YYEEEE. In DNA, the CDR3 is TGTGCCAGCAGCTTCCGAGGATCGCGGGGCACTGAAGCTTTCTTT. This gives the protein CASSFRGSRGTEAFF.

V is TRBV5-1 and J is TRBJ2-5; perhaps TRBD2 as D (6 bases). V lost 0 bases and J 4 bases, leaving 13 bases between the germline ends. Germline V gene lookup returns CDR1 SGHRS and CDR2 YFSETQ. CDR3 length: 15 residues. CDR3 in amino acids: CASSLANRAGETQYF. DNA for the CDR3: TGCGCCAGCAGCTTGGCCAACAGAGCGGGAGAGACCCAGTACTTC.

The chain couples TRBV24-1 to TRBJ2-5, with 7 bases matching TRBD1. CDR3 length: 13 residues. Trimming removed 8 bases from V and 5 bases from J; junction bases left unmatched: 7. In germline, CDR1 is KGHDR, CDR2 SFDVKD. The CDR3 bases are TGTGCCACCACTCGGGACAGCTGGGAGACCCAGTACTTC. Residues: CATTRDSWETQYF.

The chain is built from TRBV19 and TRBJ2-7, with TRBD1 matching over 8 bases. The V gene end was trimmed by 7 bases and the J gene end by 4 bases; junction bases not matched to a gene: 9. This CDR3 is 14 amino acids long. Germline V gene lookup returns CDR1 LNHDA and CDR2 SQIVND (reference sequence). The chain's CDR3 is CASTAGTGNYEQYF. CDR3 DNA: TGTGCCAGTACCGCCGGGACAGGTAATTACGAGCAGTACTTC.

The V call is TRBV28, the J call TRBJ2-7; maybe TRBD1 (5 bases). Germline V gene data show CDR1 as MDHEN and CDR2 as SYDVKM. The germline V and J ends were trimmed by 7 bases and 7 bases, with 17 bases remaining between them. The CDR3 consists of 13 residues. The CDR3 coding sequence is TGTGCCAGCATCAGGGCCCCTACGAGGGAGCAGTACTTC. Protein: CASIRAPTREQYF.

The chain joins TRBV5-4 to TRBJ1-2; a possible D gene is TRBD1 (6 bases). V lost 0 bases to trimming and J lost 2 bases, with 11 bases between them. The CDR3 runs 15 residues. From germline, CDR1 is SGHNT and CDR2 YYREEE (reference sequence). This CDR3 reads CASSLERDINYGYTF. Written as DNA, the CDR3 is TGTGCCAGCAGCTTGGAAAGGGACATCAACTATGGCTACACCTTC. The full variable domain, rest sourced from reference TRBV5-4 and TRBJ1-2, is ETGVTQSPTHLIKTRGQQVTLRCSSQSGHNTVSWYQQALGQGPQFIFQYYREEENGRGNFPPRFSGLQFPNYSSELNVNALELDDSALYLCASSLERDINYGYTFGSGTRLTVV.

This rearrangement joins TRBV5-4 to TRBJ1-5; D might be TRBD1 (5 bases). Trimming removed 0 bases from V and 11 bases from J, with 15 bases in between. The germline V gene has CDR1 SGHNT and CDR2 YYREEE (reference sequence). The length of the CDR3 is 14 residues. This CDR3 reads CASSLDPAQGAQHF. DNA for the CDR3: TGTGCCAGCAGCTTGGATCCGGCCCAGGGTGCCCAGCATTTT.

The chain links TRBV30 to TRBJ1-4; TRBD1 matches at 7 bases. J was trimmed by 5 bases and V by 5 bases; bases with no gene match: 8. Germline CDR1 is GTSNPN and CDR2 is SVGIG (reference sequence). The CDR3 contains 14 residues. The CDR3 DNA follows: TGTGCCTGGTCCCGGGACAGTCAAAATGAAAAACTGTTTTTT. Translation: CAWSRDSQNEKLFF.

The chain carries TRBV5-4 and TRBJ1-1, with D perhaps matching TRBD1 (5 bases). From germline, CDR1 is SGHNT and CDR2 YYREEE (reference sequence). The V end lost 4 bases, the J end lost 4 bases, and 17 bases lay between the germline ends. The length of the CDR3 is 15 residues. In DNA, the CDR3 is TGTGCCAGCAGCCCGACATGGGGGGGTCTCACTGAAGCTTTCTTT. Translating it yields CASSPTWGGLTEAFF.

The chain joins TRBV19 to TRBJ2-3; tentative D call: TRBD1 (5 bases). Trimming pared 3 bases from V and 2 bases from J, leaving 12 bases between. The germline gives CDR1 LNHDA, CDR2 SQIVND (reference sequence). The CDR3 length is 15 residues. CDR3 DNA sequence: TGTGCCAGTAGTATTGGGGCAGGACCCACAGATACGCAGTATTTT. It codes for CASSIGAGPTDTQYF.